This TCR beta chain appears in the sequencing data of a study of cytomegalovirus exposure and HLA in healthy donors. The wider study: The roughly 120 validation repertoires, a later analysis reported, used the same platform as the 550 to 800 first-cohort repertoires.

Assay used: immunoSEQ multiplex PCR; TCRdb lists only in-frame clones, some missing. The data show some 310,000 clones, approximately 88% seen once. Regarding the study as a whole: The tendency of first-cohort TCR clusters to co-occur in the approximately 110 validation repertoires was the finding of a later analysis.

With regard to this clone: Its antigen is not known.

This TCR was sampled from a man younger than 45 in good health and CMV-seronegative. Sequencing was performed on PBMCs.

The CDR3 reads CASSLRVSSYNEQFF. CDR3 DNA sequence: TGTGCCAGCAGCTTACGGGTAAGCTCCTACAATGAGCAGTTCTTC. This chain uses TRBV11-3 with TRBJ2-1, with no clear D. Germline V CDR1 and CDR2: SGHNT, YENEEA. This CDR3 region has 15 residues. V lost 2 bases, J lost 0 bases, and 8 bases lay in between.